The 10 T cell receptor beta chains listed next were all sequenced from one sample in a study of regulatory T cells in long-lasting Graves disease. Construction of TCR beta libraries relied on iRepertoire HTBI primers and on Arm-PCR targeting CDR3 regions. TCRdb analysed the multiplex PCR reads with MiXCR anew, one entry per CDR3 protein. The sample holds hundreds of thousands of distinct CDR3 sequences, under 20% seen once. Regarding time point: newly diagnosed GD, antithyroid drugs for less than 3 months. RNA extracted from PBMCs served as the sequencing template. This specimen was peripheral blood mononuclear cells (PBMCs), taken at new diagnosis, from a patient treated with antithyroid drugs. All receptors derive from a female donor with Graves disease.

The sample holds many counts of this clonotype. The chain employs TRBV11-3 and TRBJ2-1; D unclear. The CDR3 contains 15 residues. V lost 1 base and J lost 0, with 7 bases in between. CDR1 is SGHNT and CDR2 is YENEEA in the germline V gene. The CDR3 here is CASSLVQSSYNEQFF. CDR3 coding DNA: TGTGCCAGCAGCTTAGTACAGAGCTCCTACAATGAGCAGTTCTTC. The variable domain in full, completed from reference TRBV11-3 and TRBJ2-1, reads EAGVVQSPRYKIIEKKQPVAFWCNPISGHNTLYWYLQNLGQGPELLIRYENEEAVDDSQLPKDRFSAERLKGVDSTLKIQPAELGDSAVYLCASSLVQSSYNEQFFGPGTRLTVL.

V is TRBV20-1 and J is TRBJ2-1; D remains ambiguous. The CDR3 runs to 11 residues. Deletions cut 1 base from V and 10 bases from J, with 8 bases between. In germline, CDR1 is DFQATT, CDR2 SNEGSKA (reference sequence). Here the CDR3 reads CSARVRREQFF. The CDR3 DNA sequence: TGCAGTGCTAGAGTAAGGCGGGAGCAGTTCTTC.

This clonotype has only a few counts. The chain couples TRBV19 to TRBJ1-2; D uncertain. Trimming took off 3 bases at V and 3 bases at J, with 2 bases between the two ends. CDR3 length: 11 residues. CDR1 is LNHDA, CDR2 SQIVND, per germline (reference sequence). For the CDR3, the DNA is TGTGCCAGTAGTATGCACTATGGCTACACCTTC. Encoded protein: CASSMHYGYTF.

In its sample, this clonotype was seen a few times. The CDR3 bases are TGTGCCAGTAGGGGACTAGCTCCTTACAATGAGCAGTTCTTC. This sequence encodes CASRGLAPYNEQFF. The genes are TRBV19 and TRBJ2-1, with 9 bases fitting TRBD2. Germline CDR1 reads LNHDA; CDR2 reads SQIVND (reference sequence). J gave up 4 bases and V 6 bases, and 4 bases lay outside the gene matches. The CDR3 has 14 residues.

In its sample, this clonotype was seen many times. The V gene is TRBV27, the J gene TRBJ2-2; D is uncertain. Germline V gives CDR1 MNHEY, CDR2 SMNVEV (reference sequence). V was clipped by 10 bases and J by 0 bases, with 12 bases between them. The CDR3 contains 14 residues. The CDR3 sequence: CATQGWANTGELFF. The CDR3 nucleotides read TGTGCCACCCAAGGGTGGGCGAACACCGGGGAGCTGTTTTTT.

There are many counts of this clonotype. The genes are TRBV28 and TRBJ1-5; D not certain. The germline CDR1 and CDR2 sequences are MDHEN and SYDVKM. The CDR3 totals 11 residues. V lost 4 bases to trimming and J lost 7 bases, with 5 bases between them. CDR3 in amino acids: CASSSGQPQHF. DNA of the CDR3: TGTGCCAGCAGTTCGGGCCAGCCCCAGCATTTT.

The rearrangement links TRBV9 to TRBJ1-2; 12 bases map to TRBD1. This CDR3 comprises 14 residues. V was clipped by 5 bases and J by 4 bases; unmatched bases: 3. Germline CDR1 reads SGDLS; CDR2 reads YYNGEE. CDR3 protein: CASRGTGGVYGYTF. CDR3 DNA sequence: TGTGCCAGCAGGGGGACAGGGGGCGTCTATGGCTACACCTTC.

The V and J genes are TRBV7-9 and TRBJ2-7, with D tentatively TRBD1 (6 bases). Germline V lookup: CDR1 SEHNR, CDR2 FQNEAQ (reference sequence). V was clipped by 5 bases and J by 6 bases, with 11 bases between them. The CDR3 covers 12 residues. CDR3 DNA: TGTGCCAGCAGCCCAACAGGGTCCGAGCAGTACTTC. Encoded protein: CASSPTGSEQYF.

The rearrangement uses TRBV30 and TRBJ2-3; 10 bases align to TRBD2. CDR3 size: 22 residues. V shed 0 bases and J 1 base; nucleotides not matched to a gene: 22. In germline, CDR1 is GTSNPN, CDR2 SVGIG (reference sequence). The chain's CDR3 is CAWSVSTGTSYKAGGGTDTQYF. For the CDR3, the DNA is TGTGCCTGGAGTGTTTCAACCGGGACTAGCTATAAAGCGGGAGGGGGCACAGATACGCAGTATTTT.

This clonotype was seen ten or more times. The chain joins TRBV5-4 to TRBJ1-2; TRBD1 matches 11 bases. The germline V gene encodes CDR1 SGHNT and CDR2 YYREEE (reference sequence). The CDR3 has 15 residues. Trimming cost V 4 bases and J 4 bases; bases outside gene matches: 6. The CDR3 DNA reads TGTGCCAGCAGCGCAGGACAGGGGGCCTCCTATGGCTACACCTTC. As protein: CASSAGQGASYGYTF.